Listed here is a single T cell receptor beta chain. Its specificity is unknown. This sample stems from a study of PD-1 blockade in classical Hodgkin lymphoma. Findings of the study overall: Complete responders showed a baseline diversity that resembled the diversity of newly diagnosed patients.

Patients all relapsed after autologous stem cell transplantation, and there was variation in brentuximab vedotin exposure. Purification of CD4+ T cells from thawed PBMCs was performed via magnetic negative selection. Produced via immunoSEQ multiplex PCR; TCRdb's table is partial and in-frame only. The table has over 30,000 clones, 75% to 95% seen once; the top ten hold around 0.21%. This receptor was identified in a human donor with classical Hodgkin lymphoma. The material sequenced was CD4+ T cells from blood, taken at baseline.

This CDR3 reads CASSQVSSSPDRELFF. The CDR3 nucleotides are TGCGCCAGCAGCCAAGTCAGTTCTAGCCCAGACCGGGAGCTGTTTTTT. The V and J genes are TRBV4-1 and TRBJ2-2; possibly TRBD2 for D (5 bases). Trimming removed 1 base from V and 9 bases from J, with 18 bases in between. Germline CDR1 and CDR2: MGHRA and YSYEKL. The CDR3 runs 16 residues.